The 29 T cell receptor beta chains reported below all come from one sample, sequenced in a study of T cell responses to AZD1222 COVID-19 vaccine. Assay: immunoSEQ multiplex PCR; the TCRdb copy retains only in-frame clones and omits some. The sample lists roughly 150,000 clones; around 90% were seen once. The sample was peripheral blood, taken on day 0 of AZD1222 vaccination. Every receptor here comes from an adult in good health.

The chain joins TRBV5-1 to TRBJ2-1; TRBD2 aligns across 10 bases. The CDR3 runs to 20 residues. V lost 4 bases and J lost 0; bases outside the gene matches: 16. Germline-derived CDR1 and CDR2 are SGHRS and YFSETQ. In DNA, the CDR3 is TGCGCCAGCAGCCACTCCAAGACTAGCGGGTGGATGGGCTCCTACAATGAGCAGTTCTTC. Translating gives CASSHSKTSGWMGSYNEQFF.

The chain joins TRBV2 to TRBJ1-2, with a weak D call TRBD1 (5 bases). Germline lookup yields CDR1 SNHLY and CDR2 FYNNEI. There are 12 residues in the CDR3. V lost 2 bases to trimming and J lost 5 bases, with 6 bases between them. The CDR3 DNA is TGTGCCAGCAGTGAAACAGGATATGGCTACACCTTC. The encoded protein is CASSETGYGYTF. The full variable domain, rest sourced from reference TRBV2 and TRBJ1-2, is EPEVTQTPSHQVTQMGQEVILRCVPISNHLYFYWYRQILGQKVEFLVSFYNNEISEKSEIFDDQFSVERPDGSNFTLKIRSTKLEDSAMYFCASSETGYGYTFGSGTRLTVV.

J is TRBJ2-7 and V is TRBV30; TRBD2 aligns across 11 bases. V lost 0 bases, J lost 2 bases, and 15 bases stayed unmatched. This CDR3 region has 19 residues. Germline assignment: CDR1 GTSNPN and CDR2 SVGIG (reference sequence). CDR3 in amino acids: CAWSVPRASGRTSPYEQYF. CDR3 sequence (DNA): TGTGCCTGGAGTGTACCTAGGGCTAGCGGGAGGACTTCCCCCTACGAGCAGTACTTC.

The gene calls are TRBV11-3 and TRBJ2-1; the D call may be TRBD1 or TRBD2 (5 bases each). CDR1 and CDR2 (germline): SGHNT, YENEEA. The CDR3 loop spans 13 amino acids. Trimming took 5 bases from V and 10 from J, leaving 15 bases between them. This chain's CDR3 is CASSPGPLEEQFF. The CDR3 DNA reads TGTGCCAGCAGCCCGGGACCATTAGAAGAGCAGTTCTTC. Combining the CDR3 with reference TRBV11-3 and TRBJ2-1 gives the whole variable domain EAGVVQSPRYKIIEKKQPVAFWCNPISGHNTLYWYLQNLGQGPELLIRYENEEAVDDSQLPKDRFSAERLKGVDSTLKIQPAELGDSAVYLCASSPGPLEEQFFGPGTRLTVL.

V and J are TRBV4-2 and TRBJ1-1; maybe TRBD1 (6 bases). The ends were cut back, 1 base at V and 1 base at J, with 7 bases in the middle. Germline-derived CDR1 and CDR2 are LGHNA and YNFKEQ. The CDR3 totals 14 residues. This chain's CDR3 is CASSQGGQNTEAFF. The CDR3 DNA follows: TGTGCCAGCAGCCAAGGGGGACAGAACACTGAAGCTTTCTTT.

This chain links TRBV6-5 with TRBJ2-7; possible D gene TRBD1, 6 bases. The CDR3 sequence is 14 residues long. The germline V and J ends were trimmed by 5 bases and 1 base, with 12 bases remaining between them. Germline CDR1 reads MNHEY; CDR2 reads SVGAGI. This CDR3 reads CASSTGMESYEQYF. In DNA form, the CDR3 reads TGTGCCAGCAGTACAGGGATGGAGTCCTACGAGCAGTACTTC.

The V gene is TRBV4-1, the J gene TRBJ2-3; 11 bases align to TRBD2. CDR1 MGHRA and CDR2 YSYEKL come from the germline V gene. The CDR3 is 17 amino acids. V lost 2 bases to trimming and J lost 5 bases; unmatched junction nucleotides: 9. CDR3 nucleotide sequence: TGCGCCAGCAGCCAACTTGGACTAGCGGGCAGTATAGATACGCAGTATTTT. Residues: CASSQLGLAGSIDTQYF.

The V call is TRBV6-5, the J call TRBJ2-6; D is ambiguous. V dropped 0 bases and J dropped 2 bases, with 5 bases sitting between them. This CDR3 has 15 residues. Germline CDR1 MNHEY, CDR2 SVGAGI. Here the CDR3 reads CASSYSSPGANVLTF. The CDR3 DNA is TGTGCCAGCAGTTACTCGAGTCCTGGGGCCAACGTCCTGACTTTC.

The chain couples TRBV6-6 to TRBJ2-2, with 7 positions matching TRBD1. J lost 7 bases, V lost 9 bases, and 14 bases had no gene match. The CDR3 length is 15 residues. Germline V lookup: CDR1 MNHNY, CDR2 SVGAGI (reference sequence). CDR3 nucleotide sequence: TGTGCCAGTCTCCTTGGACAGGCCTTGGACGGGGAGCTGTTTTTT. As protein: CASLLGQALDGELFF.

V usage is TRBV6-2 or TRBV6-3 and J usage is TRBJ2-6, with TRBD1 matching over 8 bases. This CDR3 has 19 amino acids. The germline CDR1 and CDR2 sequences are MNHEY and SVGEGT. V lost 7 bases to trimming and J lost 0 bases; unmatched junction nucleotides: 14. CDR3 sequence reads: CASNPEKGQVASGANVLTF. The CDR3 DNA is TGTGCCAGCAACCCTGAAAAGGGACAGGTAGCCTCTGGGGCCAACGTCCTGACTTTC.

CDR3 nucleotide sequence: TGTGCCAGCAGCCCGGGACAGGGATCAAGGGAGACCCAGTACTTC. Translating gives CASSPGQGSRETQYF. The chain is built from TRBV11-1 and TRBJ2-5, with TRBD1 identical over 9 bases. V was clipped by 5 bases and J by 5 bases; unmatched bases: 9. This CDR3 comprises 15 residues. The germline V gene has CDR1 SGHAT and CDR2 FQDESV (reference sequence).

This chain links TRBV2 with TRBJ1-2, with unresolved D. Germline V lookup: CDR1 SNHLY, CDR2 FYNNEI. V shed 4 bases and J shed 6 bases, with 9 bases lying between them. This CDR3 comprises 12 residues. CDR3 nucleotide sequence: TGTGCCAGCAGTGGGGGTCTCGATGGCTACACCTTC. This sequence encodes CASSGGLDGYTF.

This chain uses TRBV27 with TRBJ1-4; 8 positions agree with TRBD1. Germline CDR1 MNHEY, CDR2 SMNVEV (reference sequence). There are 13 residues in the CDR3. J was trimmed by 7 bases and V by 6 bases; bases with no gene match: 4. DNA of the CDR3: TGTGCCAGCAGGAAAGACAGGGGTGAAAAACTGTTTTTT. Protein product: CASRKDRGEKLFF.

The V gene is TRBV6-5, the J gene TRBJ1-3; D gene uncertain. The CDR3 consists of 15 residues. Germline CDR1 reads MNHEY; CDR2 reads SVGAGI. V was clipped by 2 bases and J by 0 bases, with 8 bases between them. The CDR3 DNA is TGTGCCAGCAGTTACGCCCATCGCTCTGGAAACACCATATATTTT. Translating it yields CASSYAHRSGNTIYF.

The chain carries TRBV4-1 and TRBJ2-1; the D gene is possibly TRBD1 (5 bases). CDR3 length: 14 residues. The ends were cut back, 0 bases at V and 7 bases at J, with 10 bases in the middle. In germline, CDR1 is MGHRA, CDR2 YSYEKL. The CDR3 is CASSQEGVGNEQFF. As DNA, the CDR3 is TGCGCCAGCAGCCAAGAAGGGGTAGGGAATGAGCAGTTCTTC.

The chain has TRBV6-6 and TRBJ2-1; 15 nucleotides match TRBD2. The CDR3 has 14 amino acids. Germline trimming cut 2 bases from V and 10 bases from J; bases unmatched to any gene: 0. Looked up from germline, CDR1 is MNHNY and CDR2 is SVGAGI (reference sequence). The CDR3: CASSYGTSGGEQFF. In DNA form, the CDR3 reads TGTGCCAGCAGTTACGGGACTAGCGGGGGGGAGCAGTTCTTC.

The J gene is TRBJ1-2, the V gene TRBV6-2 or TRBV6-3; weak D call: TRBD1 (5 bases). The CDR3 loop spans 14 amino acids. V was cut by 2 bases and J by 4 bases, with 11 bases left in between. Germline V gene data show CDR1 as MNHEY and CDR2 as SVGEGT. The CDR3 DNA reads TGTGCCAGCAGTTACCTGGACAAGGTCTATGGCTACACCTTC. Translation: CASSYLDKVYGYTF.

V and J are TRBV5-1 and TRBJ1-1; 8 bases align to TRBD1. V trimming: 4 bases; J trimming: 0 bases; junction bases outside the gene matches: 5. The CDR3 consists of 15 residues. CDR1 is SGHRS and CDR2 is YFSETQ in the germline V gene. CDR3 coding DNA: TGCGCCAGCAGCCCGGGACAGGAGCTGAACACTGAAGCTTTCTTT. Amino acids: CASSPGQELNTEAFF. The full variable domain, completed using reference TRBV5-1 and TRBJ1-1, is KAGVTQTPRYLIKTRGQQVTLSCSPISGHRSVSWYQQTPGQGLQFLFEYFSETQRNKGNFPGRFSGRQFSNSRSEMNVSTLELGDSALYLCASSPGQELNTEAFFGQGTRLTVV.

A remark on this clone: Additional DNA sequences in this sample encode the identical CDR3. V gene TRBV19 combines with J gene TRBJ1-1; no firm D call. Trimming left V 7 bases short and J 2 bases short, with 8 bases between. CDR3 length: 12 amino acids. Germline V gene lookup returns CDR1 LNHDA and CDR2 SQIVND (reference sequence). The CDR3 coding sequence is TGTGCCAGTACGGCCCTAAACACTGAAGCTTTCTTT. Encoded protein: CASTALNTEAFF.

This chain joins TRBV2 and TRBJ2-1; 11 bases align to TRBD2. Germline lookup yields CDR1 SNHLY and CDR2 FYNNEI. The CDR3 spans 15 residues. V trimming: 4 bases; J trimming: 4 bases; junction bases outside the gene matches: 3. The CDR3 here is CASSGLAGIYNEQFF. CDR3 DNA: TGTGCCAGCAGTGGACTAGCGGGGATTTACAATGAGCAGTTCTTC.

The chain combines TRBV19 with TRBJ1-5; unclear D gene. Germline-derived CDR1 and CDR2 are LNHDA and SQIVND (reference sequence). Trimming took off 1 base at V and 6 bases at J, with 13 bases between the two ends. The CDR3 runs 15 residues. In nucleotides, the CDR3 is TGTGCCAGTAGTATAGGCGTGACCCCGGGTCAGCCCCAGCATTTT. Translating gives CASSIGVTPGQPQHF.

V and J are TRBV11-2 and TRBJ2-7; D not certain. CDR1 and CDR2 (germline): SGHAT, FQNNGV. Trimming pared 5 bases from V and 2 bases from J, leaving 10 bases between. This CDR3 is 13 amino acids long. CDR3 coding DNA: TGTGCCAGCAGCAGCCCAGGAGCCTACGAGCAGTACTTC. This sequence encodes CASSSPGAYEQYF.

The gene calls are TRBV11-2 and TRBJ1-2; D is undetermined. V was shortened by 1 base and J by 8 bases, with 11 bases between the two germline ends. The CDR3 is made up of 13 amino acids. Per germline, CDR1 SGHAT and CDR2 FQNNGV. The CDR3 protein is CASSLGLSGGYTF. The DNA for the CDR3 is TGTGCCAGCAGCTTAGGTTTATCGGGGGGCTACACCTTC. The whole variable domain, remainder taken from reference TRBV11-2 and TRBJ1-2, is EAGVAQSPRYKIIEKRQSVAFWCNPISGHATLYWYQQILGQGPKLLIQFQNNGVVDDSQLPKDRFSAERLKGVDSTLKIQPAKLEDSAVYLCASSLGLSGGYTFGSGTRLTVV.

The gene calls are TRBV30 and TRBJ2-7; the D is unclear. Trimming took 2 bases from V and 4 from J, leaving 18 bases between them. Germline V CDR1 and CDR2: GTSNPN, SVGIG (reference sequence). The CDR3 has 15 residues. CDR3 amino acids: CAWSLPGKQGYEQYF. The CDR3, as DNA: TGTGCCTGGAGTTTACCGGGCAAACAAGGATACGAGCAGTACTTC.

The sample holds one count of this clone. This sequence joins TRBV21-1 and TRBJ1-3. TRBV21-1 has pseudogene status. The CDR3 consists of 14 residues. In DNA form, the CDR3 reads TGTGCCAGCAGCGCCAGGGAGGGGGACGACACCATATATTTT. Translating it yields CASSAREGDDTIYF.

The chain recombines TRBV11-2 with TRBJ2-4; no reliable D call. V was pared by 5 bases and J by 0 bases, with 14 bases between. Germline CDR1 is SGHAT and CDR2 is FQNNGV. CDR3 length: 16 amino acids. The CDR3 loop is CASSAYTVVAKNIQYF. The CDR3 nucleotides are TGTGCCAGCAGCGCGTACACCGTTGTAGCCAAAAACATTCAGTACTTC.

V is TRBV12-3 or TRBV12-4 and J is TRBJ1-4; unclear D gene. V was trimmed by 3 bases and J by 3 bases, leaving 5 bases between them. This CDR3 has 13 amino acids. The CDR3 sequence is CASSFRSNEKLFF. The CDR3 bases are TGTGCCAGCAGTTTTAGGTCTAATGAAAAACTGTTTTTT.

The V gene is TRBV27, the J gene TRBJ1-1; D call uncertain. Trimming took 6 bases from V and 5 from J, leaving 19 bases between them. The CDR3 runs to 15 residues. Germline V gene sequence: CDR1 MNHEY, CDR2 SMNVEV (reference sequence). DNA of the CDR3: TGTGCCAGCAGGGAATCCGGGGTGATTGGGACTGAAGCTTTCTTT. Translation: CASRESGVIGTEAFF.

CDR3 nucleotides: TGTGCCAGCTCATTGGGTCCAGGGGCAGGAAACACCATATATTTT. Translated: CASSLGPGAGNTIYF. The chain joins TRBV18 to TRBJ1-3, with TRBD1 as a possible D gene (6 bases). V dropped 5 bases and J dropped 4 bases, with 15 bases sitting between them. The CDR3 extends over 15 amino acids. Germline-derived CDR1 and CDR2 are KGHSH and LQKENI.